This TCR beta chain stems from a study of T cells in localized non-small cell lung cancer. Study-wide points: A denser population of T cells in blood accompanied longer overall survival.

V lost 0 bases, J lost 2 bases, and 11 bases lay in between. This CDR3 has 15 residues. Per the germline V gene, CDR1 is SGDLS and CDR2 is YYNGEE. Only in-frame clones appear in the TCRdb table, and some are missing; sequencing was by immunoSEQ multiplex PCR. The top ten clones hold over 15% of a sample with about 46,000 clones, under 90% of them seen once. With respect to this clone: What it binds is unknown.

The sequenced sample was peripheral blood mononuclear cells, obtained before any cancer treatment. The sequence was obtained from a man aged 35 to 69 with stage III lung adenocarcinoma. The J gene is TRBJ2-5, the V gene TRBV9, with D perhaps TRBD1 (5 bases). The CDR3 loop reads CASSVDATEQETQYF. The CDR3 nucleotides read TGTGCCAGCAGCGTAGATGCGACAGAGCAAGAGACCCAGTACTTC.